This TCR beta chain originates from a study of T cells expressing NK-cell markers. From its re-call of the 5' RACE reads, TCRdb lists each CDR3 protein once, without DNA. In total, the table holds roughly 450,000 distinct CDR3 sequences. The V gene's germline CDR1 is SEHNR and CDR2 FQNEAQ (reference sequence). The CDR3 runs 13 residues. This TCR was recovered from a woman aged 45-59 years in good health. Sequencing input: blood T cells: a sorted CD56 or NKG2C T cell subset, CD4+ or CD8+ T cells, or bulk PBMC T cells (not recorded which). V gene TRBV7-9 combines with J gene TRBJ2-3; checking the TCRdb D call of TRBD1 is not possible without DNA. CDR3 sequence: CASSRGGADTQYF.